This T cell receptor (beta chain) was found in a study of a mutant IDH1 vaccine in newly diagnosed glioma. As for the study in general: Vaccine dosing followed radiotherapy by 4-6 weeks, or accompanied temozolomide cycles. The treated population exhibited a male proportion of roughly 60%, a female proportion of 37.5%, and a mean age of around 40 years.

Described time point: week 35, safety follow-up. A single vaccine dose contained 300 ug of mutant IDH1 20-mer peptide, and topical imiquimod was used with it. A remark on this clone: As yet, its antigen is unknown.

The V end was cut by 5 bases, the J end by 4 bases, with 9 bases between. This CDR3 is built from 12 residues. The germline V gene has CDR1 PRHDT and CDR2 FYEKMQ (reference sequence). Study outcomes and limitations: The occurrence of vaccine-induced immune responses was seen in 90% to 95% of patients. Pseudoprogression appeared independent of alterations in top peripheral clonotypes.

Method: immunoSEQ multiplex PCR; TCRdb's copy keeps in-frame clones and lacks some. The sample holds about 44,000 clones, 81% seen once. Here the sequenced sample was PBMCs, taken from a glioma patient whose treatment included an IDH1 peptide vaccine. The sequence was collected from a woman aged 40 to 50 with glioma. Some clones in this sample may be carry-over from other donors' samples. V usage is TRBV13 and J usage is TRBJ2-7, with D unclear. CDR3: CASSPRGYEQYF. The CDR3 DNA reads TGTGCCAGCAGCCCCCGAGGTTACGAGCAGTACTTC.